A selection of T cell receptor beta chains follows, all from one sample in a study of blood T cell repertoires in COVID-19. Generated by immunoSEQ multiplex PCR, the TCRdb table keeps only in-frame clones and is missing some. The sample yields approximately 40,000 clones, 90% seen once. Sequenced input: peripheral blood. These receptors came from a human donor in a cohort sampled during active COVID-19. Each CDR3 is given with its conserved first and last residue. D genes are given only for firm matches. The size field is filled for only some rows; it gives once, few, many or a size class.

J: TRBJ2-1
size: -
V: TRBV30
D: -
CDR3: CAWSEAGRPSYNEQFF
DNA: TGTGCCTGGAGTGAAGCTGGGCGACCCTCCTACAATGAGCAGTTCTTC

J: TRBJ2-1
size: -
V: TRBV10-3
D: TRBD2
CDR3: CAISEPGGGGHNEQFF
DNA: TGTGCCATCAGTGAGCCGGGAGGGGGGGGACACAATGAGCAGTTCTTC

J: TRBJ2-7
size: -
V: TRBV3-1/TRBV3-2
D: TRBD2
CDR3: CASSRGLAGGSEQYF
DNA: TGTGCCAGCAGTCGTGGACTAGCGGGGGGGAGTGAGCAGTACTTC

J: TRBJ2-3
size: -
V: TRBV5-4
D: TRBD1
CDR3: CASSKDRGHEDTQYF
DNA: TGTGCCAGCAGCAAGGACAGGGGGCATGAAGATACGCAGTATTTT

J: TRBJ1-3
size: -
V: TRBV3-1/TRBV3-2
D: TRBD1
CDR3: CASSQDRTTGLSGNTIYF
DNA: TGTGCCAGCAGCCAAGATAGGACGACAGGGCTTTCTGGAAACACCATATATTTT

J: TRBJ1-4
size: -
V: TRBV7-2
D: -
CDR3: CASSLELNEKLFF
DNA: TGTGCCAGCAGCTTAGAACTGAATGAAAAACTGTTTTTT

J: TRBJ2-1
size: -
V: TRBV10-3
D: -
CDR3: CAIRPGTTGNEQFF
DNA: TGTGCCATCAGGCCGGGAACTACGGGCAATGAGCAGTTCTTC

J: TRBJ1-6
size: few
V: TRBV7-6
D: TRBD1
CDR3: CASSLASNPGGATSSPLHF
DNA: TGTGCCAGCAGCTTAGCCTCCAATCCAGGGGGCGCGACTAGTTCACCCCTCCACTTT

J: TRBJ2-5
size: -
V: TRBV5-1
D: -
CDR3: CASSLVASELETQYF
DNA: TGCGCCAGCAGCTTGGTTGCTAGCGAGTTGGAGACCCAGTACTTC

J: TRBJ2-5
size: few
V: TRBV6-2/TRBV6-3
D: TRBD2
CDR3: CASSYSSGGAQETQYF
DNA: TGTGCCAGCAGTTACTCTAGCGGGGGGGCCCAGGAGACCCAGTACTTC

J: TRBJ2-2
size: once
V: TRBV11-3
D: TRBD2
CDR3: CASSQTDREGSTGELFF
DNA: TGTGCCAGCAGCCAGACGGATCGGGAGGGGAGCACCGGGGAGCTGTTTTTT

J: TRBJ2-5
size: -
V: TRBV25-1
D: TRBD1
CDR3: CASTAPWDRDYQETQYF
DNA: TGTGCCAGCACTGCCCCTTGGGACAGGGATTACCAAGAGACCCAGTACTTC

J: TRBJ2-4
size: -
V: TRBV4-2
D: TRBD2
CDR3: CASSQGTGGIQAKNIQYF
DNA: TGTGCCAGCAGCCAAGGTACCGGGGGGATCCAGGCCAAAAACATTCAGTACTTC

J: TRBJ1-1
size: -
V: TRBV21-1
D: -
CDR3: CASNRTGSPTEIYTEAFF
DNA: TGTGCCAGCAATAGGACAGGGAGCCCTACGGAGATTTACACTGAAGCTTTCTTT

J: TRBJ2-7
size: -
V: TRBV12-3/TRBV12-4
D: -
CDR3: CASSLEPRRQYF
DNA: TGTGCCAGCAGTTTAGAGCCCCGAAGACAGTACTTC

J: TRBJ1-1
size: -
V: TRBV4-1
D: TRBD1
CDR3: CASSRTGQLLMNTEAFF
DNA: TGCGCCAGCAGCCGGACGGGACAGCTTTTGATGAACACTGAAGCTTTCTTT

J: TRBJ1-6
size: -
V: TRBV3-1/TRBV3-2
D: -
CDR3: CASRKTGGRSPLHF
DNA: TGTGCCAGCAGGAAGACAGGTGGTAGATCACCCCTCCACTTT

J: TRBJ2-5
size: -
V: TRBV9
D: -
CDR3: CASSPLEGRQLGETQYF
DNA: TGTGCCAGCAGCCCTCTAGAGGGGAGGCAGTTGGGCGAGACCCAGTACTTC

J: TRBJ2-2
size: -
V: TRBV5-1
D: -
CDR3: CASSLAPRVGGELFF
DNA: TGCGCCAGCAGCTTGGCTCCCAGGGTTGGCGGGGAGCTGTTTTTT

J: TRBJ2-4
size: -
V: TRBV5-1
D: TRBD1
CDR3: CASSPRTGYSSNIQYF
DNA: TGCGCCAGCAGCCCGCGGACAGGGTATTCTAGTAACATTCAGTACTTC

J: TRBJ2-5
size: -
V: TRBV19
D: -
CDR3: CASSRQPLNTISGQETQYF
DNA: TGTGCCAGTAGCCGCCAACCCCTTAATACGATAAGCGGTCAAGAGACCCAGTACTTC

J: TRBJ2-5
size: once
V: TRBV11-2
D: TRBD1
CDR3: CASSTGQVQETQYF
DNA: TGTGCCAGCAGCACGGGACAGGTCCAAGAGACCCAGTACTTC

J: TRBJ2-1
size: -
V: TRBV4-1
D: TRBD2
CDR3: CASSQRGLAGDYYNEQFF
DNA: TGCGCCAGCAGCCAACGGGGACTAGCGGGGGACTACTACAATGAGCAGTTCTTC